A single sample is the source of the 9 T cell receptor beta chains below, sequenced in a study of T-cell reconstitution after alpha-beta-depleted transplantation in children. As it was prepared, the TCRbeta library received unique molecular identifiers. Via MiXCR, TCRdb re-called the PCR reads, giving one row per CDR3 protein. In the table there are approximately 1,000,000 distinct CDR3 sequences, 25% to 30% of which are singletons. Sequencing used PBMCs, mostly from graft donor cells, obtained 360 days after TCRalphabeta/CD19-depleted stem cell transplant. These receptors came from a boy under three years old who had a stem cell transplant for SCID, so the T cells may come from the graft donor.

J is TRBJ1-5 and V is TRBV20-1; 8 bases match TRBD1. The CDR3 runs to 13 residues. CDR1 and CDR2 from the germline V gene are DFQATT and SNEGSKA (reference sequence). V lost 5 bases, J lost 3 bases, and 3 bases stayed unmatched. CDR3 region: CSAGTGINQPQHF. The DNA of the CDR3 is TGCAGTGCTGGGACAGGCATCAATCAGCCCCAGCATTTT.

The chain couples TRBV10-3 to TRBJ2-1, with 8 bases lining up with TRBD2. The V gene end was trimmed by 0 bases and the J gene end by 8 bases; junction bases not matched to a gene: 12. The CDR3 extends over 17 amino acids. Germline V gene sequence: CDR1 ENHRY, CDR2 SYGVKD. The CDR3 coding sequence is TGTGCCATCAGTGAGTCCCGCTCGGGACTAGGGGGGCATGAGCAGTTCTTC. It specifies CAISESRSGLGGHEQFF.

The chain combines TRBV4-1 with TRBJ1-2; the D gene is possibly TRBD1 (6 bases). This CDR3 contains 14 residues. Germline lookup yields CDR1 MGHRA and CDR2 YSYEKL. Trimming removed 0 bases at V and 6 bases at J, with 11 bases between. CDR3 region: CASSQDQPGDGYTF. The CDR3, as DNA: TGCGCCAGCAGCCAAGATCAGCCAGGGGATGGCTACACCTTC.

This clonotype was detected only a few times. The V and J genes are TRBV5-1 and TRBJ2-7, with 7 bases matching TRBD2. V was clipped by 0 bases and J by 2 bases; unmatched bases: 5. The germline V gene encodes CDR1 SGHRS and CDR2 YFSETQ. The length of the CDR3 is 15 residues. As DNA, the CDR3 is TGCGCCAGCAGCTTGGGGACTAGTCTCACCTACGAGCAGTACTTC. This gives the protein CASSLGTSLTYEQYF. Using reference TRBV5-1 and TRBJ2-7 for the parts outside the CDR3, the full variable domain is KAGVTQTPRYLIKTRGQQVTLSCSPISGHRSVSWYQQTPGQGLQFLFEYFSETQRNKGNFPGRFSGRQFSNSRSEMNVSTLELGDSALYLCASSLGTSLTYEQYFGPGTRLTVT.

This clonotype was seen more than once but under ten times. The chain has TRBV6-2 or TRBV6-3 and TRBJ2-1; 11 bases agree with TRBD2. The CDR3 is 16 residues long. V lost 8 bases to trimming and J lost 5 bases; unmatched junction nucleotides: 11. CDR1 MNHEY and CDR2 SVGEGT come from the germline V gene. This chain's CDR3 is CASGSRLAGKNNEQFF. The CDR3 DNA is TGTGCCAGCGGGTCTCGACTAGCGGGGAAGAACAATGAGCAGTTCTTC.

The rearrangement links TRBV15 to TRBJ2-7; TRBD2 agrees at 11 bases. The CDR3 totals 18 residues. The germline V gene encodes CDR1 LNHNV and CDR2 YYDKDF (reference sequence). Unmatched junction bases numbered 9, after V lost 1 base and J lost 1 base. The CDR3 loop reads CATSRATAGTSGSYEQYF. The CDR3 region has the DNA TGTGCCACCAGCAGAGCCACAGCCGGGACTAGCGGTTCCTACGAGCAGTACTTC.

This chain connects TRBV7-2 to TRBJ2-7, with TRBD1 matching over 9 bases. CDR3 length equals 16 residues. The V gene's germline CDR1 is SGHTA and CDR2 FQGNSA. J gave up 5 bases and V 5 bases, and 13 bases lay outside the gene matches. The CDR3 sequence: CASSPSHTGGTDEQYF. Here the CDR3 DNA reads TGTGCCAGCAGCCCAAGCCACACAGGGGGCACGGACGAGCAGTACTTC.

The chain has TRBV28 and TRBJ1-6, with unresolved D. The V and J ends lost 5 bases and 0 bases respectively, with 8 bases between them. CDR3 length equals 15 residues. CDR1 and CDR2 from the germline V gene are MDHEN and SYDVKM. CDR3 nucleotide sequence: TGTGCCAGCAGTCTCGTGATCTCCTATAATTCACCCCTCCACTTT. This codes for CASSLVISYNSPLHF.

Here the CDR3 reads CAMGAGRGEAFF. CDR3 nucleotides: TGTGCCATGGGCGCCGGCAGGGGTGAAGCTTTCTTT. The chain employs TRBV2 and TRBJ1-1; weak D call: TRBD1 (6 bases). Germline CDR1 reads SNHLY; CDR2 reads FYNNEI. Between the trimmed V and J ends, which lost 10 bases and 7 bases, there was a span of 16 bases. The CDR3 has 12 residues. The variable domain in full, with the rest retrieved from reference TRBV2 and TRBJ1-1, is EPEVTQTPSHQVTQMGQEVILRCVPISNHLYFYWYRQILGQKVEFLVSFYNNEISEKSEIFDDQFSVERPDGSNFTLKIRSTKLEDSAMYFCAMGAGRGEAFFGQGTRLTVV.